The source of this T cell receptor beta chain is a study of T cells in narcolepsy. General study results and limits: Healthy controls reportedly lacked the autoreactive clonotypes serially found in patients' blood.

Per germline, CDR1 SGDLS and CDR2 YYNGEE. V gave up 0 bases and J gave up 4 bases, with 7 bases separating them. There are 14 residues in the CDR3. A few counts support this clone. Its antigen is still unknown. This table comes from immunoSEQ multiplex PCR, and its TCRdb copy is limited to in-frame clones, with some not included. The table includes about 35,000 clones, roughly 86% detected once. The sequencing input was memory (CD45RA-) CD4+ T cells from blood. The clonotype was recovered from a human donor in good health. The chain carries TRBV9 and TRBJ2-2; the D gene is possibly TRBD1 (6 bases). CDR3 sequence reads: CASSVEGGTGELFF. CDR3 DNA: TGTGCCAGCAGCGTAGAAGGGGGCACCGGGGAGCTGTTTTTT.